The present entry profiles one TCR delta chain with its context. Germline CDR1 reads GEAIGNYY; CDR2 reads EKD. The CDR3 loop spans 17 amino acids. With V trimmed by 0 bases and J by 1 base, 4 bases remained unmatched. The entry originates in a study of gamma-delta chains in newborns, infants, children. Study-wide context: Polyclonal expansion of innate γδ T cells after birth follows microbial exposure.

TCRdb re-processed the reads using CATT. This repertoire shows about 9,200 delta-chain clones, around 21% found once; its top ten account for under 5%. The receptor comes from a child who was a newborn, infant or young child, either healthy, febrile or measles-vaccinated (not recorded which). The chain carries TRDV2 and TRDJ1, with TRDD3 identical over 13 bases. The sequencing input was blood. CDR3 amino acids: CACDTFTGGYATDKLIF. DNA of the CDR3: TGTGCCTGTGACACCTTTACTGGGGGATACGCCACCGATAAACTCATCTTT.